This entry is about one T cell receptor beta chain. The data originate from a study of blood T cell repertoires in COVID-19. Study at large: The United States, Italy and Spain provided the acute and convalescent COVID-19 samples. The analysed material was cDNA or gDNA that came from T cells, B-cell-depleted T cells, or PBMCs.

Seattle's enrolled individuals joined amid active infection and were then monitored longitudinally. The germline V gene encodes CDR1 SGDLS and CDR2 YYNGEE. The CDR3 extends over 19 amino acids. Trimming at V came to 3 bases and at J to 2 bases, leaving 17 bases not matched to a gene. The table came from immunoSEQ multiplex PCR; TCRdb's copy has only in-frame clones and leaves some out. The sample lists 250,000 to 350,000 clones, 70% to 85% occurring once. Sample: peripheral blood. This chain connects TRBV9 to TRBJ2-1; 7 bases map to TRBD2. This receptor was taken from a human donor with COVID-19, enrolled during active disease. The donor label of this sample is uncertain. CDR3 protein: CASSETLSRGAGAYNEQFF. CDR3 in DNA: TGTGCCAGCAGCGAGACCCTCTCCCGTGGCGCGGGAGCCTACAATGAGCAGTTCTTC. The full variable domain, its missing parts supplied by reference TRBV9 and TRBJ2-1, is DSGVTQTPKHLITATGQRVTLRCSPRSGDLSVYWYQQSLDQGLQFLIQYYNGEERAKGNILERFSAQQFPDLHSELNLSSLELGDSALYFCASSETLSRGAGAYNEQFFGPGTRLTVL.